The clone carrying this T cell receptor (beta chain) is labeled as large. The data were taken from a study of T cells in pancreatic ductal adenocarcinoma. Data came from immunoSEQ multiplex PCR; TCRdb stores just in-frame clones and leaves some out. The table includes approximately 16,000 clones, around 90% detected once. Surgery without prior neoadjuvant therapy was the treatment of the selected pancreatic ductal adenocarcinoma patients. The sequence came from a human donor with pancreatic ductal adenocarcinoma. The source material was PBMCs.

The CDR3 loop reads CASSTGGPYNEQFF. As DNA, the CDR3 is TGTGCCAGCAGTACCGGGGGTCCCTACAATGAGCAGTTCTTC. The chain has TRBV6-5 and TRBJ2-1; D is possibly TRBD2 (6 bases). The CDR3 totals 14 residues. Germline values: CDR1 MNHEY, CDR2 SVGAGI. V was trimmed by 5 bases and J by 2 bases, leaving 10 bases between them.